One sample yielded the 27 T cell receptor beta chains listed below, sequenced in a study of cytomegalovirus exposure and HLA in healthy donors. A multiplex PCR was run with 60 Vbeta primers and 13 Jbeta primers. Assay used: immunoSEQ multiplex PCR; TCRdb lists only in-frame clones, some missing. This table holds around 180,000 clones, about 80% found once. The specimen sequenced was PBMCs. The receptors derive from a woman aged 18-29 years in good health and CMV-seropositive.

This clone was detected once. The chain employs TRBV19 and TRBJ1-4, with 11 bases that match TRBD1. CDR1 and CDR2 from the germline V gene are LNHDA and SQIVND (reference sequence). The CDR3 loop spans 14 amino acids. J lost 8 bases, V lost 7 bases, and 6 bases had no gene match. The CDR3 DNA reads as TGTGCCAGTATGGGGACAGGGGGAGGAGAAAAACTGTTTTTT. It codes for CASMGTGGGEKLFF.

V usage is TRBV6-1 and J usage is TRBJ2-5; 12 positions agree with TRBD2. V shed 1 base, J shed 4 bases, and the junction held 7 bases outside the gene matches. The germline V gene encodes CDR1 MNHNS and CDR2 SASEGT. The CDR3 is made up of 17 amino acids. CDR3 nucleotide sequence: TGTGCCAGCAGTGAAGAGGCTAGCGGGGGGGCCGTAGAGACCCAGTACTTC. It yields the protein CASSEEASGGAVETQYF.

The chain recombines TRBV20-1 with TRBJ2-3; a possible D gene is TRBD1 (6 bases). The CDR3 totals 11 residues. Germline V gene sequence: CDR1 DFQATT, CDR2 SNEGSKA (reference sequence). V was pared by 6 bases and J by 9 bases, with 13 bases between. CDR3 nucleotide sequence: TGCAGTGCCCGAACTAGGGGGACGCAGTATTTT. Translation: CSARTRGTQYF.

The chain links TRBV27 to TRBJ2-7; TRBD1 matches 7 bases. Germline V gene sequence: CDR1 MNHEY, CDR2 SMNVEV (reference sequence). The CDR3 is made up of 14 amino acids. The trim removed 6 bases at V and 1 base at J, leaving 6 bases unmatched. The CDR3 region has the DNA TGTGCCAGCAGCCCCTCGGGACAGTCCTACGAGCAGTACTTC. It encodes CASSPSGQSYEQYF.

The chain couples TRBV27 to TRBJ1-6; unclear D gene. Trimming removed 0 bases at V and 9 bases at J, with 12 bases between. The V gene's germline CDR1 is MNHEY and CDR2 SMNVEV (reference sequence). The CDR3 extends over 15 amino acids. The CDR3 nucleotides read TGTGCCAGCAGTTTATCGGAAGGGAGGAGTTCACCCCTCCACTTT. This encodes CASSLSEGRSSPLHF.

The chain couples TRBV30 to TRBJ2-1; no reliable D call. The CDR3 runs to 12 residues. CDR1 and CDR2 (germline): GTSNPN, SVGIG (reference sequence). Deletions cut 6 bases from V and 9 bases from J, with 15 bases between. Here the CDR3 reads CACERGVREQFF. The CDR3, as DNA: TGTGCCTGCGAGAGAGGAGTTCGTGAGCAGTTCTTC. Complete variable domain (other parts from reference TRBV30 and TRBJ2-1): SQTIHQWPATLVQPVGSPLSLECTVEGTSNPNLYWYRQAAGRGLQLLFYSVGIGQISSEVPQNLSASRPQDRQFILSSKKLLLSDSGFYLCACERGVREQFFGPGTRLTVL.

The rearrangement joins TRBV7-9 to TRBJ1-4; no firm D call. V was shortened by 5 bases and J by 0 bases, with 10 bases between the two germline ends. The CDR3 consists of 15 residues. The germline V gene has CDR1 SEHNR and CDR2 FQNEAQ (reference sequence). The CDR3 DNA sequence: TGTGCCAGCAGCGTTCAGGCAGCAACTAATGAAAAACTGTTTTTT. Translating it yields CASSVQAATNEKLFF.

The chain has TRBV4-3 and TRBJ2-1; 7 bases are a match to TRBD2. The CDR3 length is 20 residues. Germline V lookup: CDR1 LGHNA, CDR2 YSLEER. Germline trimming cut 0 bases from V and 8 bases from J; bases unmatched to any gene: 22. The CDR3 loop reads CASSQDAIMSGGLGRYEQFF. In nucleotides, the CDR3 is TGCGCCAGCAGCCAAGACGCTATTATGTCGGGGGGACTCGGTCGGTATGAGCAGTTCTTC.

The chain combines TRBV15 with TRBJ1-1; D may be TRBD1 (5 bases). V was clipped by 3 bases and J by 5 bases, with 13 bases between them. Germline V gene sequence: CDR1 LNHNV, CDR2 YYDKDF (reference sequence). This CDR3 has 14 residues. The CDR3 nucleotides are TGTGCCACCAGCAGGAACCCTCAGGGAACTGAAGCTTTCTTT. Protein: CATSRNPQGTEAFF.

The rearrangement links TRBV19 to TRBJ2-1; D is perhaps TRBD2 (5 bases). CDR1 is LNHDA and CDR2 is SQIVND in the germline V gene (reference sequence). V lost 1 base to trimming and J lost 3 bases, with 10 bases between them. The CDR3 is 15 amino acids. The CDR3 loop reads CASSIAGSLYNEQFF. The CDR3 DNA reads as TGTGCCAGTAGTATAGCGGGGTCTCTCTACAATGAGCAGTTCTTC.

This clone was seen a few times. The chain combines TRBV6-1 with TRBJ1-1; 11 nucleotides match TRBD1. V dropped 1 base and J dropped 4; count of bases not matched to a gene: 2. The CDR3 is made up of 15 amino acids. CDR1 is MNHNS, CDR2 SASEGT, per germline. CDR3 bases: TGTGCCAGCAGTGAAGAAGGGACAGGGGGCACTGAAGCTTTCTTT. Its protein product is CASSEEGTGGTEAFF.

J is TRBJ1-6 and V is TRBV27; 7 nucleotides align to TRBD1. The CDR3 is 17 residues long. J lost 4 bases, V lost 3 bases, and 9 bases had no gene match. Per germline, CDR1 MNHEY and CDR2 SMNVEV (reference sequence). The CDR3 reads CASSFAFVTGYNSPLHF. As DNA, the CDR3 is TGTGCCAGCAGTTTCGCTTTCGTGACAGGGTATAATTCACCCCTCCACTTT.

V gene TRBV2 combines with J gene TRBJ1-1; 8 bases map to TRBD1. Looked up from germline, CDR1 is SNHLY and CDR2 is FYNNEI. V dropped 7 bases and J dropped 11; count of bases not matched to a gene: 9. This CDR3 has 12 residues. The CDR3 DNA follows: TGTGCCAGCATTAGCCAGGGGGCTGCGGCTTTCTTT. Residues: CASISQGAAAFF.

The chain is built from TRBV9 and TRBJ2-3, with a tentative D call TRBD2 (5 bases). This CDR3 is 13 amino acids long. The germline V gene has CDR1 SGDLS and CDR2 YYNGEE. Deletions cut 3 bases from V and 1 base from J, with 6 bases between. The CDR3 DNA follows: TGTGCCAGCAGCGAGAGGGGCACAGATACGCAGTATTTT. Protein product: CASSERGTDTQYF.

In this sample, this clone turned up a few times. In nucleotides, the CDR3 is TGTGCCAGCAGCTTAGGACAGGGATATGGCTACACCTTC. It codes for CASSLGQGYGYTF. The genes are TRBV11-2 and TRBJ1-2, with 7 bases aligning to TRBD1. There are 13 residues in the CDR3. V shed 1 base, J shed 5 bases, and the junction held 1 base outside the gene matches. Germline V gives CDR1 SGHAT, CDR2 FQNNGV.

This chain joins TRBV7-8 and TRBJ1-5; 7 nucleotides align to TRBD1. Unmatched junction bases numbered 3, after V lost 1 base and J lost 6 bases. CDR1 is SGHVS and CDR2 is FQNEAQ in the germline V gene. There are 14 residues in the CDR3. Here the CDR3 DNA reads TGTGCCAGCAGCTTAGACAGGGGTGGTCAGCCCCAGCATTTT. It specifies CASSLDRGGQPQHF. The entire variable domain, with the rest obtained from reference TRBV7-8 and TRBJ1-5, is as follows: GAGVSQSPRYKVAKRGQDVALRCDPISGHVSLFWYQQALGQGPEFLTYFQNEAQLDKSGLPSDRFFAERPEGSVSTLKIQRTQQEDSAVYLCASSLDRGGQPQHFGDGTRLSIL.

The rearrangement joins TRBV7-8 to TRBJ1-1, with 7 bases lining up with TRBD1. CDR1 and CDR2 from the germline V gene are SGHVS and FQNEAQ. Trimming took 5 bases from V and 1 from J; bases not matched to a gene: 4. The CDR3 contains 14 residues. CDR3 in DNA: TGTGCCAGCAGCGGATGGACAGGGAACACTGAAGCTTTCTTT. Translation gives CASSGWTGNTEAFF.

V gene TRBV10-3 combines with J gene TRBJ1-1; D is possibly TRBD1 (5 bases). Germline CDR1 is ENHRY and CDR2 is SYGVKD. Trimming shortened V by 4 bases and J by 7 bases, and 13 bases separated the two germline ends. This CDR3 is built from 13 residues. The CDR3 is CAISGGGEGEAFF. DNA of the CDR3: TGTGCCATCAGTGGGGGGGGTGAAGGTGAAGCTTTCTTT.

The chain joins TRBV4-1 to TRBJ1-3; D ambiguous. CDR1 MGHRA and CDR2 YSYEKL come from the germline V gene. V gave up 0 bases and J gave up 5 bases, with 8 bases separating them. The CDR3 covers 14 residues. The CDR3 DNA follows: TGCGCCAGCAGCCAAGAGGCGCGGAGAAACACCATATATTTT. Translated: CASSQEARRNTIYF.

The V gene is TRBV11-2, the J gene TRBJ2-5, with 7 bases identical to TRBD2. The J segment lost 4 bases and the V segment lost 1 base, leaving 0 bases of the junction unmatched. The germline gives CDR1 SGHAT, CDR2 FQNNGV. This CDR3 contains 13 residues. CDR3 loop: CASSLAGGETQYF. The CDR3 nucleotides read TGTGCCAGCAGCTTAGCGGGGGGAGAGACCCAGTACTTC.

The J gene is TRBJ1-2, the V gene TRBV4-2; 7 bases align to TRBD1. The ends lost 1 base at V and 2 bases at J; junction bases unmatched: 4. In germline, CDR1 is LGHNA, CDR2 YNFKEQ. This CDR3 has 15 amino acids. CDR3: CASSQGQGLNYGYTF. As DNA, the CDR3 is TGTGCCAGCAGCCAAGGACAGGGCCTAAACTATGGCTACACCTTC.

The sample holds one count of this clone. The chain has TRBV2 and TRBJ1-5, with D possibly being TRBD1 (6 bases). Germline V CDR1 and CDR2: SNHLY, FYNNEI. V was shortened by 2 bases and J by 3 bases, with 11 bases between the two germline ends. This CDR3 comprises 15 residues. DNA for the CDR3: TGTGCCAGCAGTGAATTGGGACATACCAATCAGCCCCAGCATTTT. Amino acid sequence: CASSELGHTNQPQHF.

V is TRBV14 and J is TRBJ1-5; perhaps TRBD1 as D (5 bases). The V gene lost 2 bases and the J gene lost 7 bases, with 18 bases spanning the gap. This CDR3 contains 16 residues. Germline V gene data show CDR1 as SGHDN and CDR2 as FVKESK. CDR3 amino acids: CASSQRVWGVGQPQHF. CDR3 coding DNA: TGTGCCAGCAGCCAACGGGTTTGGGGGGTGGGCCAGCCCCAGCATTTT.

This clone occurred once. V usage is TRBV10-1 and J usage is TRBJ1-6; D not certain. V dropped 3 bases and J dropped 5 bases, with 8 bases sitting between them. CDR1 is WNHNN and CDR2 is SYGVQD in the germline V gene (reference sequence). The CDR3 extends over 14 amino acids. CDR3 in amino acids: CASSDTGNNSPLHF. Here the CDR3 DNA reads TGCGCCAGCAGTGATACGGGAAATAATTCACCCCTCCACTTT.

The CDR3 loop is CASSREGAGYGYTF. CDR3 coding DNA: TGCGCCAGCAGCCGAGAAGGGGCAGGGTATGGCTACACCTTC. The chain is built from TRBV4-3 and TRBJ1-2; a possible D gene is TRBD1 (5 bases). The CDR3 has 14 residues. Germline-derived CDR1 and CDR2 are LGHNA and YSLEER. V was cut by 4 bases and J by 5 bases, with 14 bases left in between.

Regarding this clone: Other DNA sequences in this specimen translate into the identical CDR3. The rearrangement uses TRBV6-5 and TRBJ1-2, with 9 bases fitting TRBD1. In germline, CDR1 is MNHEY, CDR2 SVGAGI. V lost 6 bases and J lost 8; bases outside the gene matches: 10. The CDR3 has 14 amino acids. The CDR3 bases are TGTGCCAGCAGAAAACAGGGGGCTTTCACCGGCTACACCTTC. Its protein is CASRKQGAFTGYTF.

The CDR3 spells CAILGQGIGTQYF. CDR3 coding DNA: TGTGCCATCCTAGGACAGGGCATAGGGACCCAGTACTTC. V gene TRBV2 combines with J gene TRBJ2-5; 8 bases match TRBD1. The CDR3 is 13 residues long. V lost 10 bases to trimming and J lost 7 bases; unmatched junction nucleotides: 11. Germline lookup yields CDR1 SNHLY and CDR2 FYNNEI.